This T cell receptor (beta chain) was obtained from a study of T-cell reconstitution after alpha-beta-depleted transplantation in children (dated by TCRdb to 2016 to 2018). Background on the whole study: Using TCR repertoire profiling, the study quantitatively followed how T-cell immune reconstitution unfolded in children after TCRalphabeta/CD19-depleted allogeneic hematopoietic cell transplantation.

The treatment or condition label for this specimen denotes: allogeneic hematopoietic cell transplantation with graft depleted of TCRalphabeta T cells and CD19 B cells. The children who served as transplant recipients had been given grafts of TCRalphabeta/CD19-depleted allogeneic hematopoietic cells. Points on this clonotype: Which antigen it targets is not known. Per-nucleotide qualities are absent, and no much larger clonotype sits a single base away.

The research as a whole found: In some patients, the high TCRbeta diversity seen at day 60 was put down to recipient T cells and intrathymic progenitors that had survived conditioning. Apparently early alphabetaT-cell count recovery about two months after transplant reportedly relied on only several hundred rapidly expanded clones derived from non-depleted graft cells. The frequencies of hyperexpanded clones fell over the following months, and after one year, T-cell counts and TCRbeta diversity were mostly attributed to newly produced T cells.

Taken from cysteine to phenylalanine, the CDR3 has 14 residues. Here the CDR3 DNA is all that survives: 42 bases in frame from base 1. V drops 3 bases and J drops 8 bases, leaving 16 bases in between. CDR1 and CDR2, per the germline V gene (reference sequence), are LGHDT and YNNKEL. Library prep was done by PCR. The instrument was an Illumina HiSeq 2500. TCR library preparation used molecular barcoding, with unique molecular identifiers applied to normalize quantification of the TCRbeta repertoire. TCRdb redid the processing of the public reads, applying fastp at Q25 and MiXCR, and retained in-frame beta chains. Duplicate CDR3 protein sequences are folded into a single record with the most common DNA and genes. Here the sample has some 200,000 distinct CDR3 sequences; about 11% occur a single time. Clones ranked in the top ten supply about 30% of the sample.

The receptor was derived from a child younger than two with acute myeloid leukemia, due to receive a stem cell transplant. The specimen comprised PBMCs, sampled before TCRalphabeta/CD19-depleted stem cell transplant. The sequence joins TRBV3-1 to TRBJ2-5; perhaps TRBD2 is the D gene, with 6 bases matching. The nucleotide sequence reads TGTGCCAGCAGCCAGCGGGGCGGTGAGGAAACCCAGTACTTC. This codes for CASSQRGGEETQYF.